Here is one TCR beta chain with its context. This clonotype has ten or more counts. Its antigen is unknown. Base qualities are not provided; no much larger clone lies one nucleotide away. This entry comes from a study of T-cell reconstitution after alpha-beta-depleted transplantation in children (dated by TCRdb to about 2016). The study in broad terms: Using TCR repertoire profiling, the study followed T-cell immune reconstitution in a quantitative way in children after TCRalphabeta/CD19-depleted allogeneic hematopoietic cell transplantation.

To prepare the library, PCR was applied. Sequencing relied on an Illumina HiSeq 2500. Molecular barcoding was employed in the preparation of TCR libraries, with unique molecular identifiers being used to normalize TCRbeta repertoire quantification. TCRdb passed the public sequencing reads through fastp at Q25 and MiXCR, retaining productive beta sequences. Each entry is one CDR3 protein sequence, shown with its most common DNA and genes. The sample table holds about 370,000 distinct CDR3 sequences, of which just over 20% were seen once. The top ten clones comprise 3.8% of the sample. Measured from the cysteine to the phenylalanine, the CDR3 is 14 residues long. Only the CDR3 region is kept as DNA, spanning 42 bases read in frame from base 1. Trimming at the junction amounts to 3 bases on V and 4 bases on J, and the germline ends lie 12 bases apart. CDR1 and CDR2 are drawn from the germline V gene: MNHNS, SASEGT.

The receptor was isolated from a human donor who donated a stem cell graft to a child with acute myeloid leukemia. The chain links TRBV6-1 with TRBJ2-5; the D segment may tentatively be TRBD1 or TRBD2, each giving 5 matched bases. Specimen: PBMCs from the stem cell graft donor, collected from the stem cell graft. The CDR3 region has the sequence CASSDSGTGETQYF. DNA sequence: TGTGCCAGCAGTGATTCGGGGACGGGAGAGACCCAGTACTTC.